A single sample is the source of the 21 T cell receptor beta chains below, sequenced in a study of blood T cell repertoires in COVID-19. Only in-frame clones appear in the TCRdb table, and some are missing; sequencing was by immunoSEQ multiplex PCR. The table records some 250,000 clones, 80% to 90% of them present only once. What was sequenced was peripheral blood. Receptors were obtained from a man in his fifties or sixties with acute or convalescent COVID-19.

The chain couples TRBV6-1 to TRBJ1-1; 9 bases map to TRBD1. Germline V lookup: CDR1 MNHNS, CDR2 SASEGT. J was trimmed by 1 base and V by 4 bases; bases with no gene match: 10. This CDR3 spans 17 amino acids. CDR3: CASSALPGQGSNTEAFF. As DNA, the CDR3 is TGTGCCAGCAGTGCCCTCCCGGGACAGGGCTCGAACACTGAAGCTTTCTTT.

The chain combines TRBV9 with TRBJ2-5; tentatively, D is TRBD1 (7 bases). Per the germline V gene, CDR1 is SGDLS and CDR2 is YYNGEE. There are 16 residues in the CDR3. The germline V and J ends were trimmed by 4 bases and 4 bases, with 20 bases remaining between them. CDR3 in amino acids: CASSPTGFQGGETQYF. Written as DNA, the CDR3 is TGTGCCAGCAGCCCGACGGGTTTTCAGGGGGGAGAGACCCAGTACTTC.

This clone was observed a few times. The chain uses TRBV7-2 and TRBJ1-4; tentative D call: TRBD1 (6 bases). The CDR3 totals 15 residues. V was pared by 4 bases and J by 10 bases, with 19 bases between. Germline V gene data show CDR1 as SGHTA and CDR2 as FQGNSA. The CDR3 region has the DNA TGTGCCAGCAGCTCCCTTTTAGGGGGAAGTGGAAAACTGTTTTTT. The encoded protein is CASSSLLGGSGKLFF.

CDR3 loop: CASSRTGDRGDSPLHF. CDR3 sequence (DNA): TGTGCCAGTAGCCGCACGGGCGACAGGGGTGATTCACCCCTCCACTTT. This chain links TRBV19 with TRBJ1-6, with 8 nucleotides matching TRBD1. The V gene's germline CDR1 is LNHDA and CDR2 SQIVND (reference sequence). This CDR3 has 16 amino acids. Trimming cost V 6 bases and J 8 bases; bases outside gene matches: 12.

The chain uses TRBV6-5 and TRBJ1-3, with 9 bases identical to TRBD1. There are 13 residues in the CDR3. J gave up 11 bases and V 6 bases, and 8 bases lay outside the gene matches. Per the germline V gene, CDR1 is MNHEY and CDR2 is SVGAGI. CDR3 coding DNA: TGTGCCAGCAGGTCTCCGGGACAGGGATCCATATATTTT. This sequence encodes CASRSPGQGSIYF.

The V and J genes are TRBV4-2 and TRBJ1-6; D ambiguous. The germline CDR1 and CDR2 sequences are LGHNA and YNFKEQ. Trimming removed 4 bases at V and 8 bases at J, with 15 bases between. The CDR3 has 15 residues. The CDR3 DNA reads TGTGCCAGCAGCCCCAGTGGAGGGCCCGATTCACCCCTCCACTTT. Its protein product is CASSPSGGPDSPLHF.

J is TRBJ2-1 and V is TRBV5-1; 10 nucleotides match TRBD1. The CDR3 runs 16 residues. Trimming at V came to 1 base and at J to 7 bases, leaving 8 bases not matched to a gene. Per the germline V gene, CDR1 is SGHRS and CDR2 is YFSETQ. The CDR3 coding sequence is TGCGCCAGCAGCTTGTACGCGGGACAGGGGTCGAATGAGCAGTTCTTC. It codes for CASSLYAGQGSNEQFF.

Of note for this clone: The same CDR3 can be traced to other DNA sequences in this sample. V is TRBV24-1 and J is TRBJ1-3; maybe TRBD1 (6 bases). Germline lookup yields CDR1 KGHDR and CDR2 SFDVKD. The CDR3 is 15 residues long. Trimming took off 4 bases at V and 0 bases at J, with 9 bases between the two ends. CDR3 DNA sequence: TGTGCCACCAGTGAAACAGGGATCTCTGGAAACACCATATATTTT. Protein product: CATSETGISGNTIYF.

V is TRBV6-5 and J is TRBJ2-7, with a tentative D call TRBD2 (5 bases). V gave up 6 bases and J gave up 6 bases, with 9 bases separating them. The CDR3 consists of 11 residues. Germline lookup yields CDR1 MNHEY and CDR2 SVGAGI. The CDR3 nucleotides read TGTGCCAGCAGGGGAGTGGGCGAGCAGTACTTC. Protein: CASRGVGEQYF.

This chain joins TRBV6-5 and TRBJ2-3, with 8 bases lining up with TRBD1. CDR3 size: 15 residues. CDR1 is MNHEY and CDR2 is SVGAGI in the germline V gene. Trimming cost V 6 bases and J 4 bases; bases outside gene matches: 9. Here the CDR3 reads CASSWDRSGADTQYF. The DNA for the CDR3 is TGTGCCAGCAGCTGGGACAGGTCCGGAGCAGATACGCAGTATTTT.

The CDR3 loop reads CASGRDRSFSGANVLTF. The DNA for the CDR3 is TGTGCCAGCGGCCGGGACAGGTCTTTCTCTGGGGCCAACGTCCTGACTTTC. The chain has TRBV7-3 and TRBJ2-6; 8 bases fit TRBD1. The V and J ends lost 8 bases and 0 bases, in that order; junction bases with no gene match: 9. Germline values: CDR1 SGHTA, CDR2 FQGTGA. The CDR3 sequence is 17 residues long.

The J gene is TRBJ1-2, the V gene TRBV25-1, with D uncertain. This CDR3 region has 14 residues. V dropped 3 bases and J dropped 7 bases, with 15 bases sitting between them. Germline assignment: CDR1 MGHDK and CDR2 SYGVNS. This chain's CDR3 is CASSDLTSGGGYTF. The CDR3 DNA is TGTGCCAGCAGTGACCTCACCTCGGGTGGTGGCTACACCTTC.

The J gene is TRBJ1-1, the V gene TRBV2; D is ambiguous. CDR3 length: 13 amino acids. Germline-derived CDR1 and CDR2 are SNHLY and FYNNEI. V lost 6 bases, J lost 0 bases, and 8 bases lay in between. CDR3 nucleotides: TGTGCCAGCAGCGGAGGGATGAACACTGAAGCTTTCTTT. Protein: CASSGGMNTEAFF. The whole variable domain, remainder taken from reference TRBV2 and TRBJ1-1, is EPEVTQTPSHQVTQMGQEVILRCVPISNHLYFYWYRQILGQKVEFLVSFYNNEISEKSEIFDDQFSVERPDGSNFTLKIRSTKLEDSAMYFCASSGGMNTEAFFGQGTRLTVV.

The rearrangement joins TRBV7-2 to TRBJ1-1, with D unresolved. V dropped 5 bases and J dropped 6 bases, with 10 bases sitting between them. Per the germline V gene, CDR1 is SGHTA and CDR2 is FQGNSA. The CDR3 length is 12 residues. CDR3 in DNA: TGTGCCAGCAGCCCCCCTTCTCCTGAAGCTTTCTTT. Amino acids: CASSPPSPEAFF. Combining the CDR3 with reference TRBV7-2 and TRBJ1-1 gives the whole variable domain GAGVSQSPSNKVTEKGKDVELRCDPISGHTALYWYRQSLGQGLEFLIYFQGNSAPDKSGLPSDRFSAERTGGSVSTLTIQRTQQEDSAVYLCASSPPSPEAFFGQGTRLTVV.

This clone was recorded once. The chain carries TRBV5-5 and TRBJ1-2, with TRBD1 matching over 8 bases. The CDR3 runs 14 residues. V lost 4 bases to trimming and J lost 3 bases; unmatched junction nucleotides: 5. Germline V CDR1 and CDR2: SGHKS, YYEKEE (reference sequence). The CDR3 nucleotides read TGTGCCAGCAGCAGGCCGGGACAGGACTATGGCTACACCTTC. Its translation: CASSRPGQDYGYTF.

This chain joins TRBV19 and TRBJ1-5; maybe TRBD1 (5 bases). V was pared by 8 bases and J by 0 bases, with 20 bases between. CDR3 length equals 17 residues. Looked up from germline, CDR1 is LNHDA and CDR2 is SQIVND (reference sequence). Written as DNA, the CDR3 is TGTGCCAGTCTTCAGGATGTCACAGGAATTAGCAATCAGCCCCAGCATTTT. This encodes CASLQDVTGISNQPQHF.

The gene calls are TRBV7-8 and TRBJ2-1; 10 nucleotides align to TRBD2. The J segment lost 2 bases and the V segment lost 1 base, leaving 2 bases of the junction unmatched. The CDR3 is 16 residues long. Germline CDR1 is SGHVS and CDR2 is FQNEAQ. The chain's CDR3 is CASSLDLAGAYNEQFF. DNA for the CDR3: TGTGCCAGCAGCTTAGACCTAGCGGGAGCCTACAATGAGCAGTTCTTC.

The J gene is TRBJ1-1, the V gene TRBV9, with D possibly being TRBD1 (5 bases). CDR1 is SGDLS and CDR2 is YYNGEE in the germline V gene. V shed 3 bases and J shed 4 bases, with 13 bases lying between them. This CDR3 comprises 14 residues. Here the CDR3 DNA reads TGTGCCAGCAGCGCCGCCGTAGGGGTCACTGAAGCTTTCTTT. It is translated as CASSAAVGVTEAFF. Full variable domain (outside the CDR3, taken from reference TRBV9 and TRBJ1-1): DSGVTQTPKHLITATGQRVTLRCSPRSGDLSVYWYQQSLDQGLQFLIQYYNGEERAKGNILERFSAQQFPDLHSELNLSSLELGDSALYFCASSAAVGVTEAFFGQGTRLTVV.

V usage is TRBV28 and J usage is TRBJ2-1, with no clear D. CDR3 length: 14 amino acids. V lost 7 bases and J 3 bases, leaving 13 bases between the germline ends. Germline V gene lookup returns CDR1 MDHEN and CDR2 SYDVKM. CDR3 sequence: CASTTADYYNEQFF. The CDR3 DNA sequence: TGTGCCAGCACCACCGCGGATTACTACAATGAGCAGTTCTTC.

Only one count was recorded for this clone. The V and J genes are TRBV19 and TRBJ2-1, with D maybe TRBD2 (6 bases). Germline V gene sequence: CDR1 LNHDA, CDR2 SQIVND (reference sequence). The CDR3 runs 17 residues. Trimming left V 0 bases short and J 0 bases short, with 12 bases between. The CDR3 coding sequence is TGTGCCAGTAGTATAGAGTTAGCGGCCAGCTCCTACAATGAGCAGTTCTTC. Encoded protein: CASSIELAASSYNEQFF.

CDR3: CATSRGEVVSSYEQYF. In DNA form, the CDR3 reads TGTGCCACTTCCCGTGGTGAGGTCGTGAGCTCCTACGAGCAGTACTTC. The chain recombines TRBV10-3 with TRBJ2-7, with unresolved D. Germline CDR1 ENHRY, CDR2 SYGVKD. This CDR3 contains 16 residues. The V gene lost 10 bases and the J gene lost 0 bases, with 22 bases spanning the gap.